This is a list of T cell receptor beta chains from one sample in a study of CD8 T cells in ankylosing spondylitis. TCRdb re-derived calls from the 5' RACE reads in MiXCR, one entry per CDR3 protein. This table holds about 310,000 distinct CDR3 sequences, more than 20% found once. The sequenced sample was blood, either unsorted or a sorted T cell fraction (not recorded which). The receptor source for this set is a female donor with ankylosing spondylitis or in good health (not recorded which). CDR3s include the opening cysteine and the closing phenylalanine or tryptophan. D genes are given only for firm matches. Only part of the rows carry a size: once, few, many, or a class if the clone is expanded.

cdr3_length j_call v_call d_call clone_size cdr3_nt cdr3_aa
14 TRBJ2-1 TRBV29-1 NA many TGCAGCGTTGATATTGGCTTCGTCTACAATGAGCAGTTCTTC CSVDIGFVYNEQFF
16 TRBJ2-1 TRBV20-1 TRBD2 many TGCAGTGCTAGAGACACCTGGGCGGGAGTATGGGATGAGCAGTTCTTC CSARDTWAGVWDEQFF
15 TRBJ2-2 TRBV10-3 NA few TGTGCCATCAGTGAGCAAGGCCAGTACACCGGGGAGCTGTTTTTT CAISEQGQYTGELFF
11 TRBJ1-2 TRBV19 NA NA TGTGCCAGTAGCGGACGCCCGGGCTACACCTTC CASSGRPGYTF
11 TRBJ2-7 TRBV5-1 NA many TGCGCCAGCAGCGATGAAGGCGAGCAGTACTTC CASSDEGEQYF
14 TRBJ1-2 TRBV5-1 NA NA TGCGCCAGCAGCTTGGTGGCAGCTAAGGATGGCTACACCTTC CASSLVAAKDGYTF
16 TRBJ2-1 TRBV11-3 TRBD2 NA TGTGCCAGCAGCTTAGATAGCGGGTGGGGCCCCAATGAGCAGTTCTTC CASSLDSGWGPNEQFF
16 TRBJ2-1 TRBV10-3 TRBD2 many TGTGCCGCCAGTGATGTCCCTAGCGGTGGTAACAATGAGCAGTTCTTC CAASDVPSGGNNEQFF
13 TRBJ1-6 TRBV7-8 NA NA TGTGCCAGCAGCTTAAGGTCCAATTCACCCCTCCACTTT CASSLRSNSPLHF
11 TRBJ1-2 TRBV7-2 NA few TGTGCCAGCAGCTCGCTTGCGTTAAATACCTTC CASSSLALNTF
13 TRBJ2-1 TRBV11-3 TRBD2 NA TGTGCCAGCAGCTTCCGCGGGAGTAATGAGCAGTTCTTC CASSFRGSNEQFF
12 TRBJ2-3 TRBV20-1 TRBD1 NA TGCAGTGGGACAGGGAGCACAGATACGCAGTATTTT CSGTGSTDTQYF
15 TRBJ2-1 TRBV20-1 NA few TGCAGTGCTAGAGCCTCCCGCGGTAGCTTATACGAGCAGTTCTTC CSARASRGSLYEQFF
15 TRBJ1-2 TRBV7-8 NA few TGTGCCAGCAGCTTAGGAGTCGCAGGCGACTATGGCTACACCTTC CASSLGVAGDYGYTF
11 TRBJ2-7 TRBV12-3/TRBV12-4 NA many TGTGCCAGCAGTTTTTCGGGCGAGCAGTACTTC CASSFSGEQYF
13 TRBJ1-1 TRBV29-1 NA many TGCAGCGTTGTAAGACAGTCGAACACTGAAGCTTTCTTT CSVVRQSNTEAFF
16 TRBJ2-1 TRBV25-1 NA NA TGTGCCAGCCTCCCGGATAGTGGGGCCCACTACAATGAGCAGTTCTTC CASLPDSGAHYNEQFF
15 TRBJ2-3 TRBV7-9 NA few TGTGCCAGCAGCCTAGACCAAGGGATCACAGATACGCAGTATTTT CASSLDQGITDTQYF
13 TRBJ1-2 TRBV12-3/TRBV12-4 NA NA TGTGCCAGCAGTGAACAGGGCAGGGATGGCTACACCTTC CASSEQGRDGYTF
16 TRBJ1-5 TRBV20-1 NA many TGCAGTGCTAGAGATCCAGCAGGGCGGAGCAATCAGCCCCAGCATTTT CSARDPAGRSNQPQHF
12 TRBJ1-2 TRBV20-1 NA NA TGCAGTGCTAGAGATCAGGACTATGGCTACACCTTC CSARDQDYGYTF
11 TRBJ2-7 TRBV20-1 NA few TGCAGTGCCCCCGGCTACTACGAGCAGTACTTC CSAPGYYEQYF
14 TRBJ1-1 TRBV12-3/TRBV12-4 TRBD1 few TGTGCCAGCAGGATCGGGACAGAGAACACTGAAGCTTTCTTT CASRIGTENTEAFF
12 TRBJ1-4 TRBV30 NA NA TGTGCCTGGAGGCCGGTCGGGGAAAAACTGTTTTTT CAWRPVGEKLFF
15 TRBJ2-3 TRBV4-2 TRBD2 few TGTGCCAGCAGCGAGGGCAGCGGGAGGTCAGATACGCAGTATTTT CASSEGSGRSDTQYF
13 TRBJ2-3 TRBV29-1 NA few TGCAGCGTTGCGATAGGGGGCACAGATACGCAGTATTTT CSVAIGGTDTQYF
12 TRBJ1-5 TRBV3-1 NA NA TGTGCCAGCAGCCAGGGCCAACAGCCCCAGCATTTT CASSQGQQPQHF
15 TRBJ2-1 TRBV5-4 TRBD1 NA TGTGCCAGCAGCTCGGACAGGGCGGGATTTAATGAGCAGTTCTTC CASSSDRAGFNEQFF
11 TRBJ2-5 TRBV12-3/TRBV12-4 NA medium-sized TGTGCCAGCAGTTTTAGGGAGACCCAGTACTTC CASSFRETQYF
15 TRBJ1-1 TRBV2 NA few TGTGCCAGCAGTGACAGGCCGGGGGGGAACACTGAAGCTTTCTTT CASSDRPGGNTEAFF
13 TRBJ2-1 TRBV29-1 NA few TGCAGCGTTCAGGAGGGCCTGCACAATGAGCAGTTCTTC CSVQEGLHNEQFF
16 TRBJ2-7 TRBV7-2 TRBD1 few TGTGCCAGCAGCCCCAGACTTCGGGACAGGGTAGACGAGCAGTACTTC CASSPRLRDRVDEQYF
15 TRBJ2-5 TRBV7-6 NA NA TGTGCCAGCAGCTACGGCTCTGGGTTTAAGGAGACCCAGTACTTC CASSYGSGFKETQYF
15 TRBJ2-6 TRBV12-3/TRBV12-4 NA many TGTGCCAGCAGTTTAGGGGGCTCTGGGGCCAACGTCCTGACTTTC CASSLGGSGANVLTF
15 TRBJ1-3 TRBV7-2 NA NA TGTGCCAGCAGCTCCCGAGGCAGGTCTGGAAACACCATATATTTT CASSSRGRSGNTIYF
15 TRBJ2-7 TRBV12-3/TRBV12-4 TRBD2 few TGTGCCAGCAGTCCGGGGGTAGCGGGAGCCTACGAGCAGTACTTC CASSPGVAGAYEQYF
13 TRBJ2-1 TRBV29-1 NA many TGCAACGTAGTACTCCGGCTGGGCAATGAGCAGTTCTTC CNVVLRLGNEQFF
14 TRBJ2-7 TRBV7-4 NA few TGTGCCAGCAGCTACGGAGGGCTACACTACGAGCAGTACTTC CASSYGGLHYEQYF
15 TRBJ2-1 TRBV20-1 TRBD1 many TGCAGTGCTCGTGACAGGGGGAGCTCCTACAATGAGCAGTTCTTC CSARDRGSSYNEQFF
16 TRBJ2-6 TRBV5-1 NA NA TGCGCCAGCAGCTTGGCCCAATTCTCTGGGGCCAACGTCCTGACTTTC CASSLAQFSGANVLTF
15 TRBJ2-5 TRBV5-1 NA few TGCGCCAGCAGCGGTAGGACTGGCGATGGGGAGACCCAGTACTTC CASSGRTGDGETQYF
14 TRBJ2-2 TRBV20-1 NA few TGCAGTGCCCGGCACCCGAGCCTGACCGGGGAGCTGTTTTTT CSARHPSLTGELFF
15 TRBJ2-7 TRBV7-9 NA NA TGTGCCAGCAGCCTCGGGGAACGGGACGTTTACGAGCAGTACTTC CASSLGERDVYEQYF
15 TRBJ1-1 TRBV29-1 TRBD1 many TGCAGCGTCGAATCAAGGGGGCGCACTAGGGATAGAGCTTTCTTT CSVESRGRTRDRAFF
14 TRBJ2-5 TRBV11-2 NA many TGTGCCAGCAGCTTTCAGGGAGCGGAGGAGACCCAGTACTTC CASSFQGAEETQYF